Below, one TCR beta chain is given with its context. The CDR3 extends over 13 amino acids. The germline CDR1 and CDR2 sequences are SGHRS and YFSETQ. V was pared by 9 bases and J by 2 bases, with 13 bases between. Produced via immunoSEQ multiplex PCR; TCRdb's table is partial and in-frame only. Here the sample spans some 240,000 clones, 82% being singletons. The data were taken from a study of blood T cell repertoires in COVID-19. Study-wide context: The United States, Italy and Spain provided the acute and convalescent COVID-19 samples.

The genes are TRBV5-1 and TRBJ2-3; D is possibly TRBD1 (6 bases). The sequence derives from a woman aged 70-85 years with COVID-19, enrolled during active disease. The sequenced material came from peripheral blood. CDR3 loop: CATNRVPTDTQYF. The CDR3 nucleotides are TGCGCCACCAACAGGGTGCCCACAGATACGCAGTATTTT.